Listed below are T cell receptor beta chains from one sample, sequenced in a study of T cells after yellow fever vaccination. TCRdb reprocessed the 5' RACE reads with MiXCR, giving one entry per CDR3 protein. The sample shows just under 600,000 distinct CDR3 sequences, less than 15% of them seen only once. The sample here was PBMCs, taken on the day of the yellow fever booster vaccination. The receptor set was obtained from a man aged 30-40 years who received the YFV17D yellow fever vaccine. CDR3s include the opening cysteine and the closing phenylalanine or tryptophan. A D gene is named only where the DNA matches it firmly. A row's size may be missing; if present it is once, few, many or a size class.

V	length	J	size	D	CDR3	DNA
TRBV7-3	15	TRBJ2-2	few	TRBD1	CASSLDRAGTGELFF	TGTGCCAGCAGCTTAGACAGGGCGGGCACCGGGGAGCTGTTTTTT
TRBV11-2	14	TRBJ2-3	NA	NA	CASTPSRSTDTQYF	TGTGCCAGCACCCCCTCCCGCAGCACAGATACGCAGTATTTT
TRBV20-1	15	TRBJ2-1	few	NA	CSAREPRAWDNEQFF	TGCAGTGCTAGAGAACCGAGGGCCTGGGACAATGAGCAGTTCTTC
TRBV12-3/TRBV12-4	16	TRBJ2-2	many	NA	CASTFTGVGRSGELFF	TGTGCCAGCACTTTTACCGGGGTAGGGAGGAGCGGGGAGCTGTTTTTT
TRBV19	15	TRBJ1-1	NA	NA	CASSLLDRKNTEAFF	TGTGCCAGTAGTCTCTTGGACAGAAAGAACACTGAAGCTTTCTTT
TRBV7-2	17	TRBJ2-1	NA	NA	CASRTSGPPSPYNEQFF	TGTGCCAGCAGAACCTCGGGCCCCCCCTCCCCTTACAATGAGCAGTTCTTC
TRBV29-1	13	TRBJ2-6	NA	NA	CSVGISGANVLTF	TGCAGCGTTGGCATCTCTGGGGCCAACGTCCTGACTTTC
TRBV18	14	TRBJ1-3	NA	NA	CASSPQSSGNTIYF	TGTGCCAGCTCACCTCAAAGCTCTGGAAACACCATATATTTT
TRBV20-1	16	TRBJ2-3	few	NA	CSASNPREGYTDTQYF	TGCAGTGCTAGTAACCCCCGAGAAGGCTACACAGATACGCAGTATTTT
TRBV4-3	16	TRBJ2-5	few	TRBD2	CASSQSFSGRRKTQYF	TGCGCCAGCAGCCAAAGCTTTAGCGGGAGGCGAAAGACCCAGTACTTC
TRBV7-8	15	TRBJ2-7	many	NA	CASSLATGLLYEQYF	TGTGCCAGCAGCTTAGCAACAGGGCTCTTATACGAGCAGTACTTC
TRBV6-1	15	TRBJ2-5	NA	NA	CASSVSGVGQETQYF	TGTGCCAGCAGCGTAAGCGGAGTTGGCCAAGAGACCCAGTACTTC
TRBV20-1	15	TRBJ2-3	NA	NA	CSGARGAGVTDTQYF	TGCAGTGGGGCCCGGGGGGCTGGAGTAACAGATACGCAGTATTTT
TRBV5-4	14	TRBJ1-2	NA	NA	CASSPRAGQGGYTF	TGTGCCAGCAGCCCCCGGGCCGGGCAGGGTGGCTACACCTTC
TRBV29-1	14	TRBJ1-3	NA	NA	CSVEDYSSGNTIYF	TGCAGCGTTGAAGATTACTCCTCTGGAAACACCATATATTTT
TRBV15	14	TRBJ1-4	few	NA	CATSRAATNEKLFF	TGTGCCACCAGCAGGGCAGCAACTAATGAAAAACTGTTTTTT
TRBV7-8	15	TRBJ2-7	many	NA	CASSLGLPQNYEQYF	TGTGCCAGCAGCTTAGGACTCCCCCAGAACTACGAGCAGTACTTC
TRBV7-2	16	TRBJ2-7	NA	TRBD1	CASSSRRTGGNYEQYF	TGTGCCAGCAGCTCAAGACGGACAGGGGGCAATTACGAGCAGTACTTC
TRBV6-6	13	TRBJ1-6	NA	NA	CASSYSAVSPLHF	TGTGCCAGCAGTTACTCGGCAGTTTCACCCCTCCACTTT
TRBV20-1	16	TRBJ2-4	NA	NA	CSARGRQELAKNIQYF	TGCAGTGCTAGAGGGAGGCAGGAGTTAGCCAAAAACATTCAGTACTTC
TRBV10-2	15	TRBJ2-7	few	TRBD2	CAAGLGGSPSGEQYF	TGCGCAGCTGGTCTGGGCGGGAGTCCATCGGGCGAGCAGTACTTC
TRBV24-1	17	TRBJ2-2	few	NA	CATRDDNWGRLNGELFF	TGTGCCACCAGAGACGACAACTGGGGGAGGCTGAACGGGGAGCTGTTTTTT
TRBV15	12	TRBJ1-4	NA	NA	CATRVSDEKLFF	TGTGCCACCAGGGTGTCGGATGAAAAACTGTTTTTT
TRBV7-2	12	TRBJ2-1	few	NA	CASSLTAVEQFF	TGTGCCAGCAGCTTAACTGCTGTTGAGCAGTTCTTC
TRBV7-2	16	TRBJ1-3	NA	TRBD1	CASSLAAGTAGNTIYF	TGTGCCAGCAGCTTAGCAGCTGGGACAGCAGGAAACACCATATATTTT
TRBV5-1	14	TRBJ2-3	few	NA	CASSLSEHTDTQYF	TGCGCCAGCAGCTTGTCAGAACACACAGATACGCAGTATTTT
TRBV5-1	12	TRBJ2-5	NA	NA	CASAPSQETQYF	TGCGCCAGCGCACCAAGCCAAGAGACCCAGTACTTC
TRBV12-3/TRBV12-4	14	TRBJ2-1	few	NA	CASSFTAHYNEQFF	TGTGCCAGCAGTTTTACCGCTCACTACAATGAGCAGTTCTTC
TRBV29-1	15	TRBJ2-7	NA	NA	CSVEDPQGSSYEQYF	TGCAGCGTTGAAGATCCGCAGGGAAGCTCCTACGAGCAGTACTTC
TRBV11-2	15	TRBJ2-7	NA	NA	CASRLSRGHSGEQYF	TGTGCCAGCAGACTTAGTCGGGGGCACTCGGGAGAGCAGTACTTC
TRBV7-2	14	TRBJ2-5	few	TRBD2	CASSFGGSQETQYF	TGTGCCAGCAGCTTTGGCGGGAGTCAAGAGACCCAGTACTTC
TRBV2	16	TRBJ2-5	NA	TRBD2	CASSALAGGDQETQYF	TGTGCCAGCAGTGCCCTAGCGGGAGGGGACCAAGAGACCCAGTACTTC
TRBV3-1	15	TRBJ2-5	NA	NA	CASSPVGQIQETQYF	TGTGCCAGCAGCCCCGTTGGCCAGATCCAAGAGACCCAGTACTTC
TRBV27	16	TRBJ2-7	NA	NA	CASSLSIDFRIHEQYF	TGTGCCAGCAGTTTATCGATTGACTTCCGAATCCACGAGCAGTACTTC
TRBV6-5	11	TRBJ2-3	NA	NA	CASSYRGTQYF	TGTGCCAGCAGTTACCGGGGTACGCAGTATTTT
TRBV6-5	13	TRBJ2-3	few	NA	CASTLLRSGMQYF	TGTGCCAGCACTTTACTGAGGTCAGGGATGCAGTATTTT
TRBV5-5	14	TRBJ2-7	NA	TRBD2	CASSLTSGNLEQYF	TGTGCCAGCAGCTTGACTAGCGGGAATCTGGAGCAGTACTTC
TRBV5-6	15	TRBJ2-3	many	NA	CASSHFEFSLDTQYF	TGTGCCAGCAGCCACTTCGAATTCAGCCTAGATACGCAGTATTTT
TRBV30	17	TRBJ2-4	NA	TRBD1	CAWTPGQGARGKNIQYF	TGTGCCTGGACACCGGGACAGGGGGCGCGAGGCAAAAACATTCAGTACTTC
TRBV19	15	TRBJ2-1	NA	TRBD2	CASSRWTSEYNEQFF	TGTGCCAGTAGTCGCTGGACTAGCGAGTACAATGAGCAGTTCTTC
TRBV12-3/TRBV12-4	15	TRBJ2-3	NA	TRBD2	CASLLSGGAPDTQYF	TGTGCCAGCCTCCTAAGCGGGGGGGCCCCAGATACGCAGTATTTT
TRBV15	14	TRBJ2-1	NA	TRBD1	CATSSQGIGNEQFF	TGTGCCACCAGCTCACAGGGGATTGGGAATGAGCAGTTCTTC
TRBV20-1	15	TRBJ2-1	many	TRBD2	CSATEATSGNYEQFF	TGCAGTGCAACGGAGGCGACTAGCGGGAACTATGAGCAGTTCTTC
TRBV7-6	12	TRBJ2-3	NA	NA	CASLGGTDTQYF	TGTGCCAGCCTTGGGGGCACAGATACGCAGTATTTT
TRBV19	15	TRBJ1-5	few	NA	CASSITAAGNQPQHF	TGTGCCAGTAGTATAACGGCAGCTGGCAATCAGCCCCAGCATTTT
TRBV4-3	14	TRBJ2-3	NA	NA	CASSQDRRADTQYF	TGCGCCAGCAGCCAAGATCGGAGGGCAGATACGCAGTATTTT
TRBV20-1	14	TRBJ2-3	NA	NA	CSAVSEDSTDTQYF	TGCAGTGCTGTAAGTGAAGATAGCACAGATACGCAGTATTTT
TRBV7-2	13	TRBJ1-2	NA	NA	CASSSHQPRGYTF	TGTGCCAGCAGCTCGCATCAGCCCCGTGGCTACACCTTC
TRBV10-3	11	TRBJ2-7	NA	NA	CAIKDGYEQYF	TGTGCCATCAAAGACGGCTACGAGCAGTACTTC
TRBV5-1	17	TRBJ2-2	NA	TRBD2	CASSTSTSGSFAGELFF	TGCGCCAGCAGCACCTCGACTAGCGGGAGTTTTGCCGGGGAGCTGTTTTTT